This TCR beta chain was profiled in a study of cytomegalovirus exposure and HLA in healthy donors. On the study more broadly: From donors who were HLA-typed, an early data release held approximately 80 million unique TCRs.

As concerns this clone: The antigen is not known.

The PCR employed 60 Vbeta primers together with 13 Jbeta primers. TCRdb keeps only in-frame clones here, not all; method: immunoSEQ multiplex PCR. The table lists 150,000 to 160,000 clones, roughly 80% of them singletons. V lost 3 bases to trimming and J lost 7 bases, with 22 bases between them. CDR3 length: 17 residues. Looked up from germline, CDR1 is GTSNPN and CDR2 is SVGIG (reference sequence). Broader study findings: Later analysis demonstrated an association between a missense DCLRE1C variant and TCR beta V- and J-gene trimming. Later analysis suggested links between common viral pathogens and several top significant clusters. HLA allele associations emerged for some 16,000 TCR beta sequences in a later analysis, at 0.05 false discovery rate.

The J gene is TRBJ1-6, the V gene TRBV30; a weak D match, TRBD1 (5 bases). The receptor's source is a woman in her forties or fifties in good health and CMV-seropositive. The sample consisted of PBMCs. CDR3 region: CAWSLASRGLGNSPLHF. The CDR3 DNA sequence: TGTGCCTGGAGCCTCGCCTCTCGGGGGTTGGGGAATTCACCCCTCCACTTT.